Included here is one TCR beta chain sequence, with context. This sample was included in a study of blood T cell repertoires in COVID-19. Across the whole study: COVID-19 samples collected from the United States, Italy and Spain covered acute and convalescent phases. PBMCs, B-cell-depleted T cells, or T cells were the source of the cDNA or gDNA that made up the material.

As processed by the authors: The authors estimated nucleated cell counts from reference gene primer amplification. Only in-frame clones appear in the TCRdb table, and some are missing; sequencing was by immunoSEQ multiplex PCR. The DNA gave D and trimming, while V, J and clone size come from that table. Of some 24,000 clones detected, roughly 79% appear once; the ten largest clones hold less than 8.5%. The sample was peripheral blood. The sequence came from a man in his sixties or seventies with acute or convalescent COVID-19.

The CDR3: CASSLFNTDTQYF. CDR3 nucleotides: TGTGCCAGCAGCTTATTCAACACAGATACGCAGTATTTT. The rearrangement links TRBV7-9 to TRBJ2-3; no definite D call. CDR3 size: 13 residues. Germline V gene sequence: CDR1 SEHNR, CDR2 FQNEAQ (reference sequence). The V and J ends lost 2 bases and 2 bases respectively, with 5 bases between them.